Listed here are 11 T cell receptor beta chains from one sample, sequenced in a study of tumor-infiltrating lymphocytes in primary liver carcinoma. Scientists recovered RNA and DNA together from roughly 21-30 mg of unsorted bulk tissue. Making TCR beta cDNA involved approximately 0.5 ug total RNA and a constant-region primer. For TCR beta, libraries were produced by three nested multiplex PCR rounds using slightly modified ARM-PCR. Use of TRBV1-TRBV30 forward primers with a C-beta reverse primer characterized the first two PCR rounds, which lasted nine to eleven cycles each. TCRdb independently ran MiXCR on the multiplex PCR reads; one entry per CDR3 protein. Of some 190,000 distinct CDR3 sequences listed, around 85% were seen once; the top ten hold approximately 18%. The material sequenced was tumor tissue from primary liver carcinoma. Source of these receptors: a man aged 40-50 years with primary liver carcinoma and hepatitis B virus infection.

V is TRBV28 and J is TRBJ2-5; D might be TRBD2 (5 bases). The CDR3 totals 12 residues. Germline loops: CDR1 MDHEN, CDR2 SYDVKM. CDR3 loop: CVNRGLGETQYF. CDR3 sequence (DNA): TGTGTCAACAGAGGGCTGGGGGAGACCCAGTACTTC. The whole variable domain, filled in from reference TRBV28 and TRBJ2-5, reads DVKVTQSSRYLVKRTGEKVFLECVQDMDHENMFWYRQDPGLGLRLIYFSYDVKMKEKGDIPEGYSVSREKKERFSLILESASTNQTSMYLCVNRGLGETQYFGPGTRLLVL.

In this sample, this clonotype turned up once. Mismatch with germline at one junction end may stem from a read error. This chain joins TRBV10-3 and TRBJ2-5; weak D call: TRBD2 (6 bases). The CDR3 runs 15 residues. Germline values: CDR1 ENHRY, CDR2 SYGVKD. For the CDR3, the DNA is TGTGCCATCGGTGACCGGGAGAAGGGGATGGAGAGCCAGTATTTC. As protein: CAIGDREKGMESQYF.

Note on this clonotype: One end of the junction fails to match germline, which may point to a read error. The rearrangement joins TRBV4-2 to TRBJ2-3; TRBD2 agrees at 8 bases. Germline values: CDR1 LGHNA, CDR2 YNFKEQ. The CDR3 contains 17 residues. CDR3 protein: CASSQVDAGGSTDTRYF. DNA of the CDR3: TGTGCCAGTAGCCAAGTCGATGCGGGAGGTTCCACAGATACGCGGTATTTT.

As regards this clonotype: Relative to the germline gene, one junction end is altered; a read error may explain this. V and J are TRBV12-3 or TRBV12-4 and TRBJ2-2, with TRBD2 as a possible D gene (6 bases). CDR3 length: 17 amino acids. In nucleotides, the CDR3 is TGTGCAAGCAGTTTTTTCGCCGGGGGATTTAGCACCGGGGAGCTGTTTTTT. This gives the protein CASSFFAGGFSTGELFF.

This clonotype showed up many times. V is TRBV6-6 and J is TRBJ1-3; 8 bases line up with TRBD1. J gave up 4 bases and V 2 bases, and 7 bases lay outside the gene matches. Germline V lookup: CDR1 MNHNY, CDR2 SVGAGI (reference sequence). This CDR3 comprises 16 residues. CDR3 coding DNA: TGTGCCAGCAGTTACCCCCAGGGGGCCTCAGGAAACACCATATATTTT. Its translation: CASSYPQGASGNTIYF.

Remarks on this clonotype: One end of the junction varies from germline; a read error may be responsible. The genes are TRBV4-1 and TRBJ2-7; no reliable D call. This CDR3 has 11 amino acids. Looked up from germline, CDR1 is MGHRA and CDR2 is YSYEKL. CDR3 nucleotide sequence: TGCACCAGCAGCCAAGCGAGTGTGCAGTACTTC. Its translation is CTSSQASVQYF.

A remark on this clonotype: This may come from a read error, since a much larger clone is one base off. The chain employs TRBV28 and TRBJ1-5; D is ambiguous. Trimming took 6 bases from V and 4 from J, leaving 10 bases between them. The germline V gene encodes CDR1 MDHEN and CDR2 SYDVKM. There are 13 residues in the CDR3. This chain's CDR3 is CASSPRMNQPQHF. The CDR3 bases are TGTGCCAGCAGCCCCCGGATGAATCAGCCCCAGCATTTT.

In regard to this clonotype: As the CDR3 is not closed by the conserved phenylalanine or tryptophan, this likely results from a read error. The chain recombines TRBV6-1 with TRBJ2-2; 7 bases map to TRBD1. The CDR3 sequence is 12 residues long. V lost 7 bases and J lost 7; bases outside the gene matches: 3. Germline-derived CDR1 and CDR2 are MNHNS and SASEGT. The CDR3 nucleotides read TGTGCCAGCAAACAGGGGAACGGGGAGCTGTTTTCT. This translates into CASKQGNGELFS.

Note on this clonotype: At one of its ends the junction is not consistent with the germline gene, which may arise from a read error. The gene calls are TRBV29-1 and TRBJ1-4; the D is unclear. The CDR3 is 13 amino acids. The germline CDR1 and CDR2 sequences are SQVTM and ANQGSEA. Written as DNA, the CDR3 is TGCCGCGTTGACGGAGGGATGGGTGAATACCTGTTTTTT. This encodes CRVDGGMGEYLFF.

With regard to this clonotype: Being one base from a much bigger clone, this may be a read error. The rearrangement links TRBV28 to TRBJ2-7, with 16 bases identical to TRBD2. Germline V lookup: CDR1 MDHEN, CDR2 SYDVKM. The trim removed 11 bases at V and 5 bases at J, leaving 9 bases unmatched. This CDR3 contains 15 residues. The CDR3 reads CAGGTSGRAKNEQYF. The CDR3, as DNA: TGTGCCGGCGGGACTAGCGGGAGGGCCAAAAACGAGCAGTACTTC.

The J gene is TRBJ2-2, the V gene TRBV6-5; D unclear. Trimming cost V 9 bases and J 5 bases, with 7 bases left between them. Germline V CDR1 and CDR2: MNHEY, SVGAGI. There are 11 residues in the CDR3. CDR3 amino acids: CARRATGELFF. In DNA form, the CDR3 reads TGTGCCAGGCGTGCGACCGGGGAGCTGTTTTTT.